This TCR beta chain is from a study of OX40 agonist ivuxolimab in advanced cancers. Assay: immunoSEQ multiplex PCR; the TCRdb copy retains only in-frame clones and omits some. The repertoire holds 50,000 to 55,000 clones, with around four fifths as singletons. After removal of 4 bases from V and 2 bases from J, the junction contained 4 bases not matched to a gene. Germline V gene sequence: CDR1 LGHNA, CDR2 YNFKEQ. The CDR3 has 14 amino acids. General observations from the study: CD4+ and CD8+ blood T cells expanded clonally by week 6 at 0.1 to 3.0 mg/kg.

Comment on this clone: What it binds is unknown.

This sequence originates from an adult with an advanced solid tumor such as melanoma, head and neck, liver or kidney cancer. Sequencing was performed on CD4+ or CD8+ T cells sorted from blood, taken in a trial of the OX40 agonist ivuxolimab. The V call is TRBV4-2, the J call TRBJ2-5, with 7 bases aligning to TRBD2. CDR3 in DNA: TGTGCCAGCAGCCCTAGCGGCTCACAAGAGACCCAGTACTTC. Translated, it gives CASSPSGSQETQYF.